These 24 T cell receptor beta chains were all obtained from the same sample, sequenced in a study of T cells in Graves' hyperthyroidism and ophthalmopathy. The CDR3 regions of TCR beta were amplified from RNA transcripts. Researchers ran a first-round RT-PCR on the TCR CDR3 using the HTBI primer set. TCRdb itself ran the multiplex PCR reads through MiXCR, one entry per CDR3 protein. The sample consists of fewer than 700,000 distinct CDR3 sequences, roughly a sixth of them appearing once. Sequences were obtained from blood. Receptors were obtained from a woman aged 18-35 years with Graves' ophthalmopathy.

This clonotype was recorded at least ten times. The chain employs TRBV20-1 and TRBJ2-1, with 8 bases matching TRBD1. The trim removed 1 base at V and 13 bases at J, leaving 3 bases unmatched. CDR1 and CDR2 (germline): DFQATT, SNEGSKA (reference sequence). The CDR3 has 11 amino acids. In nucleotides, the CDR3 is TGCAGTGCTAGAGGACAGGGGCGACAGTTCTTC. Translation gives CSARGQGRQFF.

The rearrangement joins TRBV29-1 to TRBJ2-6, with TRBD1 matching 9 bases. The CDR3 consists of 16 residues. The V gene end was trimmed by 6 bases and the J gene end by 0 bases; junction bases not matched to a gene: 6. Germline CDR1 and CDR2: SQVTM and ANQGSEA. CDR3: CSVTGGESSGANVLTF. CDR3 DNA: TGCAGCGTGACAGGGGGTGAGAGCTCTGGGGCCAACGTCCTGACTTTC.

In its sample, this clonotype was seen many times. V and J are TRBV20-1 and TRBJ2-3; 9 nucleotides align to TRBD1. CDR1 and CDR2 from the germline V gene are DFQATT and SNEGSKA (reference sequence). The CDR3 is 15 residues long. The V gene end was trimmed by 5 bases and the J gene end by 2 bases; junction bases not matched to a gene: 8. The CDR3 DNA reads TGCAGTGCTGGCACCGGGACAGGGTCCACAGATACGCAGTATTTT. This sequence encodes CSAGTGTGSTDTQYF.

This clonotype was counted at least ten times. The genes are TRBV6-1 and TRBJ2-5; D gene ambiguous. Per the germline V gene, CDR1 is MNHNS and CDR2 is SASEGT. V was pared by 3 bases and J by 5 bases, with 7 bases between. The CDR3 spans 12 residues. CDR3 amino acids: CASSEFRETQYF. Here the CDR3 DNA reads TGTGCCAGCAGTGAGTTCCGGGAGACCCAGTACTTC.

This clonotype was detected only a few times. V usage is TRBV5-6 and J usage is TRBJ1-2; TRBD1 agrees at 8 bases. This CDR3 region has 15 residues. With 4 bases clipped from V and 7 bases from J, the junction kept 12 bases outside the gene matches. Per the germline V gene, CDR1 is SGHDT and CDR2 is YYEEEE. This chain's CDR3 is CASSQGGQGRGGYTF. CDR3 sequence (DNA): TGTGCCAGCAGCCAAGGAGGACAGGGTCGGGGTGGCTACACCTTC. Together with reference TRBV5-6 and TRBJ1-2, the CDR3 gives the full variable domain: DAGVTQSPTHLIKTRGQQVTLRCSPKSGHDTVSWYQQALGQGPQFIFQYYEEEERQRGNFPDRFSGHQFPNYSSELNVNALLLGDSALYLCASSQGGQGRGGYTFGSGTRLTVV.

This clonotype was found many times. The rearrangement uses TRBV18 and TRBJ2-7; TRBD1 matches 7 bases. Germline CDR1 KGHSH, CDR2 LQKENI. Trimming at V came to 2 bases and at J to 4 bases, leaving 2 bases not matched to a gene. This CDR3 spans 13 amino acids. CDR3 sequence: CASSPRGRYEQYF. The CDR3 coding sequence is TGTGCCAGCTCACCAAGGGGGCGGTACGAGCAGTACTTC.

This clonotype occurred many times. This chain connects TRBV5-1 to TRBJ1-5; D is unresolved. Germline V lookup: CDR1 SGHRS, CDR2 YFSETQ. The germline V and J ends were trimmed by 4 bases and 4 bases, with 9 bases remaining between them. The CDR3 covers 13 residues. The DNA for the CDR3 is TGCGCCAGCAGCGTATCCGTGAATCAGCCCCAGCATTTT. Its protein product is CASSVSVNQPQHF.

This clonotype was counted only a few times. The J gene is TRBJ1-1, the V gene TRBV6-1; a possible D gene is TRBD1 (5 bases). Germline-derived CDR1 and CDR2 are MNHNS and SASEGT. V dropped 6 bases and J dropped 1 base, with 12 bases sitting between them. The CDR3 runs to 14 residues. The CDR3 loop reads CASRLGGENTEAFF. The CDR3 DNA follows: TGTGCCAGCAGATTGGGGGGGGAGAACACTGAAGCTTTCTTT.

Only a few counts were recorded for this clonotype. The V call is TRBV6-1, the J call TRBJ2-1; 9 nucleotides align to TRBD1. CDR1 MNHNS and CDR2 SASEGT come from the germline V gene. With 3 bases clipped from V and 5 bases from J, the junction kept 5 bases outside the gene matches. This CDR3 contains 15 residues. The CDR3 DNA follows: TGTGCCAGCAGTGACGGGACAGGGTGGAACAATGAGCAGTTCTTC. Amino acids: CASSDGTGWNNEQFF.

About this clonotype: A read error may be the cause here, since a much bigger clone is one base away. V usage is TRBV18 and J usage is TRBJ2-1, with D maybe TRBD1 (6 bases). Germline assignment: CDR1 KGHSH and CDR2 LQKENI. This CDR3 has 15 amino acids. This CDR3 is CASSPSGQLYNEQSF. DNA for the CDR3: TGTGCCAGCTCACCGAGCGGACAGCTGTACAATGAGCAGTCCTTC.

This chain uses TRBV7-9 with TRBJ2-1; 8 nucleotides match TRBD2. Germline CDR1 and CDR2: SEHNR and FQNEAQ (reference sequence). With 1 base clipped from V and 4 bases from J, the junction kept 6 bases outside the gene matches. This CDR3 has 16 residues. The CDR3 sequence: CASSLVPREAYNEQFF. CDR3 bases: TGTGCCAGCAGCTTAGTACCGCGGGAGGCATACAATGAGCAGTTCTTC.

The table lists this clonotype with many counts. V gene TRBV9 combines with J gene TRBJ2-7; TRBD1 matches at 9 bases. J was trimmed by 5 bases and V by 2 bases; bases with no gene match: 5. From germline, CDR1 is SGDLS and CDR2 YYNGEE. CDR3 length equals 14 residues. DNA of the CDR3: TGTGCCAGCAGCGTGGGGACAGGGTGGGACGAGCAGTACTTC. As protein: CASSVGTGWDEQYF.

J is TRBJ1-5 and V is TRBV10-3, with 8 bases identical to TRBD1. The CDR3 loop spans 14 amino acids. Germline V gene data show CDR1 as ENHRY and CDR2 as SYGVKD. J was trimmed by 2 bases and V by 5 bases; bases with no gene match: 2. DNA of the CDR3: TGTGCCATCAGTCAGACAGGGGGCAATCAGCCCCAGCATTTT. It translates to CAISQTGGNQPQHF.

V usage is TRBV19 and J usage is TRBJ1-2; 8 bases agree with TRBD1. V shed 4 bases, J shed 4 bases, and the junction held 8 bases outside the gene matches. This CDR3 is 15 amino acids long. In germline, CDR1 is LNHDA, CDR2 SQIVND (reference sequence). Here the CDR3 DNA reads TGTGCCAGTAGTACCGGGACAGGACTTATCTATGGCTACACCTTC. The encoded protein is CASSTGTGLIYGYTF. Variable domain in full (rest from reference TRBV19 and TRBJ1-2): DGGITQSPKYLFRKEGQNVTLSCEQNLNHDAMYWYRQDPGQGLRLIYYSQIVNDFQKGDIAEGYSVSREKKESFPLTVTSAQKNPTAFYLCASSTGTGLIYGYTFGSGTRLTVV.

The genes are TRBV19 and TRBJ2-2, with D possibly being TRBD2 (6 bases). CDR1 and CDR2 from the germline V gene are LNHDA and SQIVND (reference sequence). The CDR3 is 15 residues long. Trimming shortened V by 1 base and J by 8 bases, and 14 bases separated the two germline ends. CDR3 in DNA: TGTGCCAGTAGTATAGCGGGAGCGTCCTTTGGGGAGCTGTTTTTT. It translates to CASSIAGASFGELFF.

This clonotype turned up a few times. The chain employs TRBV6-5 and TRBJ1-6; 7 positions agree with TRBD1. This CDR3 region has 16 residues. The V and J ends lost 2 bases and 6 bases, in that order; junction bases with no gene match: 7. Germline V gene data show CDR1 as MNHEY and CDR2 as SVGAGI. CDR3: CASSYPLGQANSPLHF. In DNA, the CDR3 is TGTGCCAGCAGTTACCCTCTCGGACAGGCTAATTCACCCCTCCACTTT.

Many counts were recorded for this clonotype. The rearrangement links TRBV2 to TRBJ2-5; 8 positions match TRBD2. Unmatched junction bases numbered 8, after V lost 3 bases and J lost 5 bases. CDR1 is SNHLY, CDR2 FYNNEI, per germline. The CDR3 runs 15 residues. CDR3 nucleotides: TGTGCCAGCAGTGAGCGGACTAGCTCGGGGGAGACCCAGTACTTC. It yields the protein CASSERTSSGETQYF.

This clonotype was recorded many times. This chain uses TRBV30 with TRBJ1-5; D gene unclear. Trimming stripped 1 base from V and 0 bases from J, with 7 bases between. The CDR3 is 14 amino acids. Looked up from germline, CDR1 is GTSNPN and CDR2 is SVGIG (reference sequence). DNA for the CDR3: TGTGCCTGGAGTGGGGCAGTTAGCAATCAGCCCCAGCATTTT. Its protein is CAWSGAVSNQPQHF.

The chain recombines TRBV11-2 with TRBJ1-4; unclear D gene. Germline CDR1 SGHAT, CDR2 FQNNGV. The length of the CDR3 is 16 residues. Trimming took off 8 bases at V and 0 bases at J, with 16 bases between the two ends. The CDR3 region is CASASDLFATNEKLFF. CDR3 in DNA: TGTGCCAGCGCTTCGGACCTTTTTGCAACTAATGAAAAACTGTTTTTT. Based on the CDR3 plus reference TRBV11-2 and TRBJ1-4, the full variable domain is EAGVAQSPRYKIIEKRQSVAFWCNPISGHATLYWYQQILGQGPKLLIQFQNNGVVDDSQLPKDRFSAERLKGVDSTLKIQPAKLEDSAVYLCASASDLFATNEKLFFGSGTQLSVL.

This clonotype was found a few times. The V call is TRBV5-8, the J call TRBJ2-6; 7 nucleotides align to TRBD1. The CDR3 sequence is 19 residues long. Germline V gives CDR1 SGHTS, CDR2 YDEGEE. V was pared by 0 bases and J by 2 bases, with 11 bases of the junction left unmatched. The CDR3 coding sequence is TGTGCCAGCAGCTTGGAAGACTGGGACAGAGGCACTGGGGCCAACGTCCTGACTTTC. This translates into CASSLEDWDRGTGANVLTF.

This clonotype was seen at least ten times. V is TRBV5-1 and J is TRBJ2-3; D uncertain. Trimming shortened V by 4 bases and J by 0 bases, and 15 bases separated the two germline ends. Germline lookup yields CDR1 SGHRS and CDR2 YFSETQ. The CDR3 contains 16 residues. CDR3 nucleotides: TGCGCCAGCAGCAATGGACCTGGCTTGAGCACAGATACGCAGTATTTT. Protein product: CASSNGPGLSTDTQYF.

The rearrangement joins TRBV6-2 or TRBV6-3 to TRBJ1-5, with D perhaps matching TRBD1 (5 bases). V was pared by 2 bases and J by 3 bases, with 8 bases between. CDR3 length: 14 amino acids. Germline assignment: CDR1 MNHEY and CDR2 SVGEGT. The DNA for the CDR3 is TGTGCCAGCAGTTACGGGGCGATCAATCAGCCCCAGCATTTT. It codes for CASSYGAINQPQHF.

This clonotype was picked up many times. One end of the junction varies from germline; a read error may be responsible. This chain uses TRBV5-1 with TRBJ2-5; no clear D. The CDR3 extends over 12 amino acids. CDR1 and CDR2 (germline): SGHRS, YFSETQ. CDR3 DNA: TGTGCCAGCAGTTCCGGCCGGGAGACCCAGTACTTC. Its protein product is CASSSGRETQYF.

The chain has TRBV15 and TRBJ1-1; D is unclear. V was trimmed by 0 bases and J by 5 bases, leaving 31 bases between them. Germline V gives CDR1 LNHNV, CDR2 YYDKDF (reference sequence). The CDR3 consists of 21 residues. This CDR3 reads CATSRDRWYGRAVERGTEAFF. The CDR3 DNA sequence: TGTGCCACCAGCAGAGATCGGTGGTATGGTCGGGCCGTCGAACGGGGAACTGAAGCTTTCTTT.